Below, 5 T cell receptor beta chains from the same sample are listed, as sequenced in a study of PD-L1 blockade in urothelial cancer. Clones were read by immunoSEQ multiplex PCR, and TCRdb kept only the in-frame ones, dropping some. This table has about 88,000 clones, 85% to 95% appearing once. The input for sequencing was PBMCs, taken around atezolizumab (anti-PD-L1) treatment. These receptor sequences come from a man aged 55 to 70 with urothelial cancer.

The genes are TRBV7-8 and TRBJ1-2; TRBD1 is a possible D gene (6 bases). Germline V gene sequence: CDR1 SGHVS, CDR2 FQNEAQ. Deletions cut 5 bases from V and 6 bases from J, with 22 bases between. The CDR3 is made up of 16 amino acids. The CDR3 nucleotides are TGTGCCAGCAGCCAAGGGTCGCGAAGGAACAGGGATGGCTACACCTTC. It is translated as CASSQGSRRNRDGYTF.

To note about this clone: At one of its ends the junction is not consistent with the germline gene, which may arise from a read error. This chain joins TRBV29-1 and TRBJ2-7; TRBD1 matches at 9 bases. Germline CDR1 reads SQVTM; CDR2 reads ANQGSEA. The CDR3 runs to 11 residues. CDR3 residues: CSALMRDRETF. The DNA of the CDR3 is TGCAGCGCTCTTATGCGGGACAGGGAGACCTTC.

The rearrangement links TRBV7-3 to TRBJ2-5; 10 nucleotides align to TRBD2. This CDR3 is built from 17 residues. Trimming cost V 0 bases and J 7 bases; bases outside gene matches: 11. Germline V gives CDR1 SGHTA, CDR2 FQGTGA. The CDR3 spells CASSLTLGAGGRATQYF. DNA for the CDR3: TGTGCCAGCAGCTTAACTCTCGGAGCGGGAGGGAGGGCGACCCAGTACTTC.

The genes are TRBV5-8 and TRBJ2-7, with 7 bases fitting TRBD1. The length of the CDR3 is 16 residues. Germline CDR1 reads SGHTS; CDR2 reads YDEGEE. The J segment lost 0 bases and the V segment lost 3 bases, leaving 9 bases of the junction unmatched. In DNA, the CDR3 is TGTGCCAGCAGCTCCCGGGACAGCTGGAGCTCCTACGAGCAGTACTTC. Encoded protein: CASSSRDSWSSYEQYF.

The chain employs TRBV6-1 and TRBJ1-5; D might be TRBD1 (5 bases). Trimming removed 2 bases at V and 7 bases at J, with 12 bases between. The CDR3 contains 14 residues. CDR1 and CDR2 from the germline V gene are MNHNS and SASEGT. CDR3 DNA sequence: TGTGCCAGCAGTGAACCAGGGAGGGACCAGCCCCAGCATTTT. Its translation: CASSEPGRDQPQHF.